This T cell receptor (beta chain) is from a study of T cells in Graves' hyperthyroidism and ophthalmopathy. Turning to the study itself: Peripheral blood specimens were obtained at initial diagnosis, prior to any treatment.

Using RNA transcripts as the source, TCR beta CDR3 regions were amplified. The HTBI primer set drove a first-round RT-PCR of the TCR CDR3. TCRdb ran MiXCR on the multiplex PCR reads and lists one entry per CDR3 protein. The profile covers around 520,000 distinct CDR3 sequences, with about an eighth appearing a single time and around 17% taken by the ten largest. Any patient presenting with uncontrolled infection, other autoimmune disease, pregnancy or lactation was left out. Only one count was recorded for this clonotype. The antigen is not known. A read error may explain this, as a much larger clone is one base away. Study-level results: In blood, most of the thyroid clonotypes expanded above 0.001 were also present.

The clonotype originates from a woman aged 18-29 years with Graves' hyperthyroidism. The sample consisted of blood.

DNA for the CDR3: TGTGCCAGCAGTGGTCAAAAGTGGGTCAGCGGGGGATTGGCCGCGTTGAATTCACCCCTCCACTTT. Its protein product is CASSGQKWVSGGLAALNSPLHF. V gene TRBV6-2 or TRBV6-3 combines with J gene TRBJ1-6; TRBD1 is a possible D gene (5 bases). Trimming cost V 5 bases and J 7 bases, with 36 bases left between them. Looked up from germline, CDR1 is MNHEY and CDR2 is SVGEGT. The CDR3 is 22 amino acids.